These 21 T cell receptor beta chains share one sample of origin, sequenced in a study of immune heterogeneity within non-small cell lung tumors. The authors amplified TCR beta CDR3 by multiplex PCR with 32 V and 13 J primers. TCRdb reanalysed the multiplex PCR reads using MiXCR and keeps one entry per CDR3 protein. The table has about 5,600 distinct CDR3 sequences, roughly 18% seen once. Per sample, about 0.55 ug of bulk tumor genomic DNA was the template used. Surgery yielded several widely spaced biopsies per primary tumor. Their non-small cell lung cancer was newly diagnosed and untreated, and the patients underwent curative surgery. Sequenced material: lung tumor tissue. All receptors come from a man in his forties or fifties with non-small cell lung cancer.

By sample fraction, this clonotype is medium-sized. The V call is TRBV18, the J call TRBJ2-3; 7 positions match TRBD1. The CDR3 loop spans 17 amino acids. Germline-derived CDR1 and CDR2 are KGHSH and LQKENI. V was clipped by 4 bases and J by 0 bases; unmatched bases: 10. Here the CDR3 DNA reads TGTGCCAGCTCACACACGGACAGGCTTCAAAGCACAGATACGCAGTATTTT. It is translated as CASSHTDRLQSTDTQYF.

This clonotype was recorded many times. The rearrangement uses TRBV5-5 and TRBJ1-1, with D possibly TRBD1 on 5 matching bases. The CDR3 runs 11 residues. From germline, CDR1 is SGHKS and CDR2 YYEKEE (reference sequence). V dropped 2 bases and J dropped 8 bases, with 7 bases sitting between them. CDR3 in amino acids: CASSLGTEAFF. The CDR3, as DNA: TGTGCCAGCAGCTTAGGGACCGAAGCTTTCTTT.

The table lists this clonotype with many counts. V and J are TRBV27 and TRBJ2-4, with D unclear. The CDR3 is made up of 13 amino acids. Germline CDR1 and CDR2: MNHEY and SMNVEV (reference sequence). The V end was cut by 3 bases, the J end by 7 bases, with 10 bases between. The CDR3 bases are TGTGCCAGCAGTTTTTCCCTGGAGAACATTCAGTACTTC. Translated, it gives CASSFSLENIQYF.

The chain is built from TRBV5-4 and TRBJ2-7; 14 bases match TRBD2. The junction had 5 bases not matched to a gene; V was cut back by 0 bases and J by 6 bases. This CDR3 has 16 amino acids. Per germline, CDR1 SGHNT and CDR2 YYREEE (reference sequence). CDR3 region: CASSLGLAGGRGEQYF. The CDR3 coding sequence is TGTGCCAGCAGCTTGGGACTAGCGGGAGGGCGGGGCGAGCAGTACTTC.

By sample fraction, this clonotype is medium-sized. This chain joins TRBV19 and TRBJ2-2; 7 bases line up with TRBD1. Germline V gives CDR1 LNHDA, CDR2 SQIVND (reference sequence). The CDR3 spans 15 residues. Trimming took 7 bases from V and 6 from J; bases not matched to a gene: 11. The DNA of the CDR3 is TGTGCCAGTAAGCGGCAGGGGGAGAGCGCCGGGGAGCTGTTTTTT. Its translation is CASKRQGESAGELFF.

The rearrangement uses TRBV6-2 or TRBV6-3 and TRBJ1-6; D call uncertain. Germline V gene sequence: CDR1 MNHEY, CDR2 SVGEGT. V shed 2 bases and J shed 14 bases, with 7 bases lying between them. The CDR3 runs 11 residues. CDR3 region: CASSYGSTLHF. The CDR3 nucleotides read TGTGCCAGCAGTTACGGGAGTACCCTCCACTTT.

The genes are TRBV18 and TRBJ1-3; possibly TRBD1 for D (5 bases). V lost 1 base and J 5 bases, leaving 9 bases between the germline ends. From germline, CDR1 is KGHSH and CDR2 LQKENI. The CDR3 runs 14 residues. The CDR3 coding sequence is TGTGCCAGCTCACCACAGGGGTCGAGAAACACCATATATTTT. Amino acids: CASSPQGSRNTIYF.

Comments on this clonotype: It is likely a read error, because the conserved phenylalanine at the end of the CDR3 is missing. No DNA is shown, since the ends of the CDR3 on it are uncertain; the CDR3 is the one TCRdb lists. The rearrangement links TRBV11-2 to TRBJ2-3; the D call of TRBD2 is as the table states it, not checked on the DNA. The CDR3 length is 18 residues, termini included. Germline assignment: CDR1 SGHAT and CDR2 FQNNGV. The chain's CDR3 is CASSHLLTRYDYEQYFGP.

Details on this clonotype: This clone may be a read error of a much larger clone one base away. The chain combines TRBV7-8 with TRBJ1-1; perhaps TRBD1 as D (6 bases). Germline V gene sequence: CDR1 SGHVS, CDR2 FQNEAQ. CDR3 length equals 13 residues. DNA of the CDR3: TGTGCCATTTCATTGGGGGGCCGGGCTGAAGTTTTCTTT. Its protein product is CAISLGGRAEVFF.

This clonotype is labeled as medium-sized (0.01 to 0.1%). Here the CDR3 DNA reads TGTGCCAGTAGTATAGCTTCGACATACTACACCGGGGAGCTGTTTTTT. It specifies CASSIASTYYTGELFF. The rearrangement uses TRBV19 and TRBJ2-2; no clear D gene. CDR1 is LNHDA, CDR2 SQIVND, per germline (reference sequence). Trimming removed 1 base at V and 3 bases at J, with 12 bases between. The CDR3 loop spans 16 amino acids.

This clonotype is medium-sized (0.01 to 0.1%) in the sample. This CDR3 is CASSPPVVRGGIYGYTF. In DNA form, the CDR3 reads TGTGCCAGCTCACCACCGGTGGTCAGGGGGGGCATCTATGGCTACACCTTC. The rearrangement joins TRBV18 to TRBJ1-2; 7 bases map to TRBD1. The CDR3 is 17 residues long. V was pared by 0 bases and J by 4 bases, with 11 bases of the junction left unmatched. The germline V gene encodes CDR1 KGHSH and CDR2 LQKENI.

In this sample, this clonotype turned up many times. The J gene is TRBJ1-5, the V gene TRBV3-1, with TRBD1 as a possible D gene (6 bases). Trimming left V 1 base short and J 6 bases short, with 7 bases between. The CDR3 covers 13 residues. Germline V lookup: CDR1 LGHDT, CDR2 YNNKEL (reference sequence). Here the CDR3 DNA reads TGTGCCAGCAGCCAAGGAGGGGGTCAGCCCCAGCATTTT. Amino acids: CASSQGGGQPQHF.

Points on this clonotype: A much larger clone differs by one base, so this may be a read error. V gene TRBV25-1 combines with J gene TRBJ2-3; D remains ambiguous. Germline CDR1 and CDR2: MGHDK and SYGVNS. CDR3 length equals 15 residues. CDR3 DNA: TGTCCCAGCAGTGAATCTTTGGGCAGCACAGATACGCAGTATTTT. This translates into CPSSESLGSTDTQYF.

By its share, this clonotype is medium-sized. This chain links TRBV14 with TRBJ1-2; D is perhaps TRBD1 (5 bases). From germline, CDR1 is SGHDN and CDR2 FVKESK. V gave up 2 bases and J gave up 9 bases, with 28 bases separating them. This CDR3 spans 18 amino acids. This CDR3 is CASSQTWGSRTIPLSYTF. The CDR3 DNA is TGTGCCAGCAGCCAAACATGGGGGTCGAGGACGATACCCTTGAGCTACACCTTC. Complete variable domain (other parts from reference TRBV14 and TRBJ1-2): EAGVTQFPSHSVIEKGQTVTLRCDPISGHDNLYWYRRVMGKEIKFLLHFVKESKQDESGMPNNRFLAERTGGTYSTLKVQPAELEDSGVYFCASSQTWGSRTIPLSYTFGSGTRLTVV.

The CDR3 loop is CASSLVGGREAGELFF. CDR3 nucleotides: TGTGCCAGCAGCCTAGTCGGCGGGAGAGAGGCCGGGGAGCTGTTTTTT. The chain links TRBV14 to TRBJ2-2, with TRBD2 matching 7 bases. Germline CDR1 is SGHDN and CDR2 is FVKESK. This CDR3 spans 16 amino acids. V dropped 4 bases and J dropped 6; count of bases not matched to a gene: 11.

This clonotype is termed medium-sized (0.01 to 0.1%). The J gene is TRBJ1-5, the V gene TRBV10-3; the match to TRBD1 covers 8 bases. V lost 3 bases and J lost 5; bases outside the gene matches: 3. The CDR3 runs 14 residues. Germline lookup yields CDR1 ENHRY and CDR2 SYGVKD. CDR3 coding DNA: TGTGCCATCAGTGACAGGGGGCTTGATCAGCCCCAGCATTTT. Protein sequence: CAISDRGLDQPQHF.

This clonotype was counted only a few times. A read error may be the cause here, since a much bigger clone is one base away. The chain links TRBV11-2 to TRBJ1-2, with TRBD1 as a possible D gene (6 bases). V was pared by 5 bases and J by 2 bases, with 18 bases between. The CDR3 loop spans 16 amino acids. CDR1 is SGHAT, CDR2 FQNNGV, per germline. CDR3 DNA: TGTGCCAGCAGCGGTTCAATACAGAGGGGGAACTATGGCTACACCTTC. This translates into CASSGSIQRGNYGYTF. The entire variable domain, with the rest obtained from reference TRBV11-2 and TRBJ1-2, is as follows: EAGVAQSPRYKIIEKRQSVAFWCNPISGHATLYWYQQILGQGPKLLIQFQNNGVVDDSQLPKDRFSAERLKGVDSTLKIQPAKLEDSAVYLCASSGSIQRGNYGYTFGSGTRLTVV.

About this clonotype: Because the CDR3 is missing its conserved closing phenylalanine or tryptophan, this is likely a read error. The DNA is omitted, as the CDR3 cannot be located on it reliably, and the CDR3 follows TCRdb's listing. The chain uses TRBV11-2 and TRBJ2-3; TRBD2 is the table's D call, not checked against the DNA. Germline CDR1 is SGHAT and CDR2 is FQNNGV. Counting both end residues, the CDR3 totals 14 amino acids. The CDR3 protein is CASSLVGIEQYFGP.

Judged by abundance, this clonotype is medium-sized. This sequence joins TRBV12-3 or TRBV12-4 and TRBJ1-2, with D maybe TRBD1 (5 bases). CDR3 size: 14 residues. V was cut by 6 bases and J by 1 base, with 12 bases left in between. CDR3 in DNA: TGTGCCAGCAGCGATCCTCAGGGTAACTATGGCTACACCTTC. Translation gives CASSDPQGNYGYTF.

This clonotype was counted between two and nine times. This rearrangement joins TRBV5-4 to TRBJ2-7; 9 nucleotides agree with TRBD2. The CDR3 totals 17 residues. The germline CDR1 and CDR2 sequences are SGHNT and YYREEE (reference sequence). Trimming removed 4 bases from V and 5 bases from J; junction bases left unmatched: 16. CDR3 amino acids: CASSPEVAGVLRHEQYF. CDR3 sequence (DNA): TGTGCCAGCAGCCCGGAGGTAGCGGGAGTACTTCGGCACGAGCAGTACTTC. Supplemented by reference TRBV5-4 and TRBJ2-7, the full variable domain reads ETGVTQSPTHLIKTRGQQVTLRCSSQSGHNTVSWYQQALGQGPQFIFQYYREEENGRGNFPPRFSGLQFPNYSSELNVNALELDDSALYLCASSPEVAGVLRHEQYFGPGTRLTVT.

A remark on this clonotype: A much larger clone is a single base away; this may be a read error. V and J are TRBV20-1 and TRBJ2-7; D not certain. The CDR3 runs 11 residues. The germline V and J ends were trimmed by 8 bases and 2 bases, with 10 bases remaining between them. CDR1 and CDR2 from the germline V gene are DFQATT and SNEGSKA (reference sequence). The CDR3 sequence: CSSTATYEQYF. CDR3 in DNA: TGCAGTTCTACCGCTACCTACGAGCAGTACTTC.